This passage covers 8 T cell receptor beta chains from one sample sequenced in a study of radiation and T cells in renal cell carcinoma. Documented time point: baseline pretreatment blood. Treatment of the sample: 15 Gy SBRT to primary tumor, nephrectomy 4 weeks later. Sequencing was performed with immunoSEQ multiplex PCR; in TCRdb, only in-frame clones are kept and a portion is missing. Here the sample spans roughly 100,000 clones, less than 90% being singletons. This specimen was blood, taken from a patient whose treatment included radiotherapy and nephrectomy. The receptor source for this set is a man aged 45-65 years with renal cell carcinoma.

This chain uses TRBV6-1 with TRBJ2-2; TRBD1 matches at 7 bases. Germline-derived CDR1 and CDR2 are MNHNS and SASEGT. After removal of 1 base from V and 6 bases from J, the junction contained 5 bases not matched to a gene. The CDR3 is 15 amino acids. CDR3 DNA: TGTGCCAGCAGTGAAGTAGGGCAGGGGGCCGGGGAGCTGTTTTTT. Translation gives CASSEVGQGAGELFF.

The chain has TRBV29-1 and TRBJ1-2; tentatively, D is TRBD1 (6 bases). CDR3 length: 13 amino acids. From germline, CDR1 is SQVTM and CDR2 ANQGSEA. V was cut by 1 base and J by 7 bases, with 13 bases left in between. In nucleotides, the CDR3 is TGCAGCGTTGAAGGGGGGGCCGTGAGTGGCTACACCTTC. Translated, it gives CSVEGGAVSGYTF.

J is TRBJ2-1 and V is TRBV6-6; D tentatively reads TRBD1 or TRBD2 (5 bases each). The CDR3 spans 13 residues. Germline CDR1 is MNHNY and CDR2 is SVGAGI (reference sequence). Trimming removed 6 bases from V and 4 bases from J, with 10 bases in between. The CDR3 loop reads CASRAGTYNEQFF. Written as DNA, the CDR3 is TGTGCCAGCAGGGCCGGGACGTACAATGAGCAGTTCTTC.

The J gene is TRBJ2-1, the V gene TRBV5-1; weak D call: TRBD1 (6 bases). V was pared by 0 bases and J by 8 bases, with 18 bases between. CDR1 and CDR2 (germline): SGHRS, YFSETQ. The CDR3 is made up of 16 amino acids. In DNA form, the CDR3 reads TGCGCCAGCAGCTTGGCGGGCAGGGGAATAGTCGATGAGCAGTTCTTC. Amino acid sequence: CASSLAGRGIVDEQFF.

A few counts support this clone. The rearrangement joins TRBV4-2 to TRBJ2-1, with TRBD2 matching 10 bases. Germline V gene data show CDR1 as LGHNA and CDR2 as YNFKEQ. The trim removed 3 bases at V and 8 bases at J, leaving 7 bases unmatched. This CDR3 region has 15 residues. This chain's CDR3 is CASSHSAGGLYEQFF. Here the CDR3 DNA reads TGTGCCAGCAGCCACTCAGCGGGGGGGCTCTATGAGCAGTTCTTC.

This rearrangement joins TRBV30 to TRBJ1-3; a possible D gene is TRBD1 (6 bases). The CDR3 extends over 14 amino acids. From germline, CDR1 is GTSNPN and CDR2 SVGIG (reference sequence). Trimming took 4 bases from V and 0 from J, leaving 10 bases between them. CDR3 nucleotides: TGTGCCTGGACAACAGGGAGCTCTGGAAACACCATATATTTT. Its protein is CAWTTGSSGNTIYF. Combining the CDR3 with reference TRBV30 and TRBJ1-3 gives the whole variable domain SQTIHQWPATLVQPVGSPLSLECTVEGTSNPNLYWYRQAAGRGLQLLFYSVGIGQISSEVPQNLSASRPQDRQFILSSKKLLLSDSGFYLCAWTTGSSGNTIYFGEGSWLTVV.

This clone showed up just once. CDR3 in amino acids: CASRTGTSGSGGELFF. The CDR3 DNA sequence: TGTGCCAGCAGGACCGGGACTAGCGGGTCCGGCGGGGAGCTGTTTTTT. This rearrangement joins TRBV2 to TRBJ2-2; 12 bases align to TRBD2. Trimming at V came to 6 bases and at J to 7 bases, leaving 9 bases not matched to a gene. The CDR3 totals 16 residues. Germline V gene data show CDR1 as SNHLY and CDR2 as FYNNEI.

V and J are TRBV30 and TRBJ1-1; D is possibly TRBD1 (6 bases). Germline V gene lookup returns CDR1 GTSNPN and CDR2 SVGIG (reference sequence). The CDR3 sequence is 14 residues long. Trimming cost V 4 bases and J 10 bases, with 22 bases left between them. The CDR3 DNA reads TGTGCCTGGACCCCACCCCCAGACAGGATGAGAGCTTTCTTT. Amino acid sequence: CAWTPPPDRMRAFF.